This T cell receptor (beta chain) is drawn from a study of control samples from healthy donors and cancer patients. Sequenced by immunoSEQ multiplex PCR; TCRdb stores in-frame clones only, minus some. The profile covers about 160,000 clones, with about 94% appearing a single time and around 8% taken by the ten largest. V lost 2 bases to trimming and J lost 6 bases; unmatched junction nucleotides: 10. This CDR3 contains 17 residues. Germline CDR1 SGHNT, CDR2 YYREEE (reference sequence). The chain links TRBV5-4 to TRBJ2-1; 11 bases line up with TRBD2. The receptor comes from a woman aged 40-49 years in good health. The sequenced sample consisted of blood. This CDR3 is CASSLTSGSFPLNEQFF. CDR3 nucleotides: TGTGCCAGCAGCTTAACTAGCGGGAGCTTTCCACTCAATGAGCAGTTCTTC.